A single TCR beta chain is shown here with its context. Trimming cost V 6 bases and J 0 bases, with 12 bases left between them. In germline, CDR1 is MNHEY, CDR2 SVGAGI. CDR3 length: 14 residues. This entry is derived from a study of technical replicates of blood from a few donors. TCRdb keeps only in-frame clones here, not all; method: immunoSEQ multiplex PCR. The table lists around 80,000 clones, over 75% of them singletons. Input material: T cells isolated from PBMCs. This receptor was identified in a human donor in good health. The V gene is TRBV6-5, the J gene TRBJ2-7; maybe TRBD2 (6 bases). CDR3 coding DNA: TGTGCCAGCAGCTGGGACTTCCCCTCCTACGAGCAGTACTTC. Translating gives CASSWDFPSYEQYF.